This is a list of T cell receptor beta chains from one sample in a study of blood T cell repertoires in COVID-19. Sequencing used immunoSEQ multiplex PCR; TCRdb keeps in-frame clones, though not all of them. This repertoire shows roughly 250,000 clones, 65% to 90% found once; its top ten account for about 4.8%. Sequencing was done on a sample of peripheral blood. The receptors stem from an older woman with acute or convalescent COVID-19. Both conserved end residues are part of each CDR3. The order of the fields is D gene, J gene, V gene, clone size, CDR3 protein, CDR3 DNA. D genes are given only for firm matches. Part of the rows lack a size; the others show once, few, many or a class for expanded clones.

TRBD1 | TRBJ1-1 | TRBV4-3 | NA | CASSQDRSGGTEAFF | TGCGCCAGCAGCCAAGATCGTTCAGGGGGCACTGAAGCTTTCTTT
NA | TRBJ1-2 | TRBV2 | NA | CASRFSSDCTF | TGTGCCAGCAGATTCTCCTCGGACTGCACCTTC
TRBD1 | TRBJ1-3 | TRBV19 | NA | CASSIDRTGAGNTIYF | TGTGCCAGTAGTATAGATCGTACAGGGGCTGGAAACACCATATATTTT
NA | TRBJ1-1 | TRBV4-3 | NA | CASSQDVWGRASEAFF | TGCGCCAGCAGCCAAGACGTCTGGGGCAGGGCATCTGAAGCTTTCTTT
TRBD1 | TRBJ1-1 | TRBV4-1 | NA | CASSQITGGTEAFF | TGCGCCAGCAGCCAGATTACAGGGGGAACTGAAGCTTTCTTT
TRBD1 | TRBJ2-5 | TRBV7-9 | once | CASSLEGQGAGAQYF | TGTGCCAGCAGCTTAGAAGGACAGGGGGCGGGGGCCCAGTACTTC
TRBD2 | TRBJ2-4 | TRBV5-8 | many | CASSRILAGGPNIQYF | TGTGCCAGCAGCCGAATACTAGCGGGGGGGCCAAACATTCAGTACTTC
TRBD2 | TRBJ2-7 | TRBV7-8 | NA | CASSRQRESYEQYF | TGTGCCAGCAGCCGCCAGCGGGAGTCCTACGAGCAGTACTTC
NA | TRBJ1-2 | TRBV3-1/TRBV3-2 | NA | CASSQDRLDYGYTF | TGTGCCAGCAGCCAAGACAGGTTGGACTATGGCTACACCTTC
NA | TRBJ2-7 | TRBV2 | NA | CASSVKGMRSSYEQYF | TGTGCCAGCAGTGTAAAGGGGATGAGAAGCTCCTACGAGCAGTACTTC
TRBD1 | TRBJ1-2 | TRBV7-9 | NA | CASSLRGQGFSGYTF | TGTGCCAGCAGCTTGCGGGGACAGGGCTTCTCTGGCTACACCTTC
TRBD1 | TRBJ1-5 | TRBV10-1 | NA | CASSEGTAFNQPQHF | TGCGCCAGCAGTGAAGGGACAGCCTTCAATCAGCCCCAGCATTTT
NA | TRBJ1-4 | TRBV5-1 | NA | CASSLGPANEKLFF | TGCGCCAGCAGCTTGGGTCCAGCGAATGAAAAACTGTTTTTT
TRBD1 | TRBJ1-3 | TRBV9 | NA | CASSSHPGTGSGNTIYF | TGTGCCAGCAGCTCGCACCCCGGGACAGGCTCTGGAAACACCATATATTTT
TRBD1 | TRBJ1-5 | TRBV4-1 | NA | CASSGGTVPNQPQHF | TGCGCCAGCAGCGGAGGGACAGTGCCCAATCAGCCCCAGCATTTT
TRBD1 | TRBJ1-2 | TRBV5-1 | once | CASSTGQGSYGYTF | TGCGCCAGCAGCACGGGACAGGGGTCTTATGGCTACACCTTC
TRBD1 | TRBJ2-7 | TRBV19 | few | CASSQGTGNSYEQYF | TGTGCCAGTAGCCAGGGGACAGGGAACTCCTACGAGCAGTACTTC
TRBD1 | TRBJ1-2 | TRBV5-1 | NA | CASSPGQGMDGYTF | TGCGCCAGCAGCCCGGGACAGGGGATGGATGGCTACACCTTC
NA | TRBJ2-7 | TRBV14 | NA | CASSPVGSGRLAYEQYF | TGTGCCAGCAGCCCAGTAGGCTCGGGAAGGTTGGCCTACGAGCAGTACTTC
NA | TRBJ1-1 | TRBV19 | NA | CASSTQGGSTEAFF | TGTGCCAGTAGTACCCAGGGCGGTAGCACTGAAGCTTTCTTT
NA | TRBJ2-3 | TRBV4-1 | NA | CASSQDLDSHRTDTQYF | TGCGCCAGCAGCCAAGACCTGGACAGTCACCGCACAGATACGCAGTATTTT
TRBD2 | TRBJ2-1 | TRBV5-1 | many | CASSLVAGGYNEQFF | TGCGCCAGCAGCTTGGTAGCGGGGGGTTACAATGAGCAGTTCTTC
TRBD1 | TRBJ2-7 | TRBV6-5 | NA | CASATGLLSYEQYF | TGTGCCAGCGCGACAGGGTTGCTCTCCTACGAGCAGTACTTC
TRBD2 | TRBJ2-7 | TRBV5-1 | once | CASSPTSGDYYEQYF | TGCGCCAGCAGCCCCACTAGCGGGGACTACTACGAGCAGTACTTC
NA | TRBJ1-1 | TRBV28 | NA | CASTQGRRTPNPF | TGTGCCAGCACCCAGGGCAGGCGGACCCCAAATCCGTTT
NA | TRBJ2-1 | TRBV6-5 | once | CASSYWGGTGDNEQFF | TGTGCCAGCAGTTACTGGGGAGGGACAGGAGACAATGAGCAGTTCTTC
TRBD1 | TRBJ1-4 | TRBV13 | few | CASQSGGDEKLFF | TGTGCCAGCCAATCAGGGGGCGATGAAAAACTGTTTTTT
TRBD1 | TRBJ2-3 | TRBV11-3 | NA | CASSLGTGTGFGDTQYF | TGTGCCAGCAGCTTAGGGACCGGGACAGGGTTCGGAGATACGCAGTATTTT
NA | TRBJ1-4 | TRBV7-9 | NA | CASSLVEGLGEKLFF | TGTGCCAGCAGCTTAGTAGAGGGATTGGGTGAAAAACTGTTTTTT
TRBD1 | TRBJ1-3 | TRBV3-1/TRBV3-2 | NA | CASSHGTGGARVRLFGNTIYF | TGTGCCAGCAGCCATGGTACAGGGGGGGCGCGAGTTAGGCTCTTTGGAAACACCATATATTTT
TRBD1 | TRBJ1-1 | TRBV18 | NA | CASSPQGAYGTEAFF | TGTGCCAGCTCACCTCAGGGGGCGTACGGCACTGAAGCTTTCTTT
NA | TRBJ1-2 | TRBV11-2 | NA | CASSPSGNGYTF | TGTGCCAGCAGCCCGTCAGGGAATGGCTACACCTTC
NA | TRBJ2-3 | TRBV9 | once | CASSVRSRNTDTQYF | TGTGCCAGCAGCGTAAGATCCAGGAACACAGATACGCAGTATTTT
TRBD1 | TRBJ1-2 | TRBV18 | NA | CASSRGQVEGYGYTF | TGTGCCAGCTCCCGTGGACAGGTCGAGGGCTATGGCTACACCTTC
NA | TRBJ1-6 | TRBV19 | NA | CASSAGSYNSPLHF | TGTGCCAGTAGTGCGGGTTCCTATAATTCACCCCTCCACTTT
NA | TRBJ1-1 | TRBV28 | NA | CAIYRGPNTEAFF | TGTGCCATCTACCGAGGGCCGAACACTGAAGCTTTCTTT
NA | TRBJ2-7 | TRBV29-1 | NA | CSVGRGGGYEQYF | TGCAGCGTTGGCCGAGGGGGAGGGTACGAGCAGTACTTC
TRBD2 | TRBJ2-7 | TRBV6-5 | NA | CASSWREGEQYF | TGTGCCAGCAGCTGGAGGGAGGGCGAGCAGTACTTC
NA | TRBJ2-3 | TRBV3-1/TRBV3-2 | NA | CASSQEGGSTDTQYF | TGTGCCAGCAGCCAAGAGGGCGGGAGCACAGATACGCAGTATTTT
NA | TRBJ2-7 | TRBV7-9 | NA | CASSKTEYYEQYF | TGTGCCAGCAGCAAAACAGAATACTACGAGCAGTACTTC
NA | TRBJ2-1 | TRBV4-1 | NA | CASSQDHRGGEQFF | TGCGCCAGCAGCCAAGACCATAGGGGGGGGGAGCAGTTCTTC
TRBD1 | TRBJ2-7 | TRBV5-1 | once | CASSLTGADYEQYF | TGCGCCAGCAGCTTGACAGGGGCAGACTACGAGCAGTACTTC
TRBD2 | TRBJ2-5 | TRBV4-2 | NA | CASSQGGLAGRETQYF | TGTGCCAGCAGCCAGGGTGGACTAGCGGGGAGAGAGACCCAGTACTTC